These 5 T cell receptor beta chains came from one sample sequenced in a study of cytomegalovirus exposure and HLA in healthy donors. With 60 Vbeta and 13 Jbeta primers, the PCR was carried out. Produced via immunoSEQ multiplex PCR; TCRdb's table is partial and in-frame only. The repertoire holds approximately 120,000 clones, with 60% to 85% as singletons. The sample taken for sequencing was PBMCs. These receptors came from a female donor in good health and CMV-seronegative.

This chain connects TRBV5-8 to TRBJ2-2; TRBD2 agrees at 9 bases. V was clipped by 2 bases and J by 2 bases; unmatched bases: 7. CDR1 and CDR2 (germline): SGHTS, YDEGEE. CDR3 length: 17 residues. The CDR3 DNA follows: TGTGCCAGCAGCTTTCCCGTGCTAGCGGGAAACACCGGGGAGCTGTTTTTT. Its translation: CASSFPVLAGNTGELFF.

The chain is built from TRBV27 and TRBJ1-5; D is perhaps TRBD1 (5 bases). In germline, CDR1 is MNHEY, CDR2 SMNVEV (reference sequence). The CDR3 loop spans 16 amino acids. The V end was cut by 2 bases, the J end by 11 bases, with 22 bases between. CDR3 sequence: CASSLRAGTRSLAQHF. Here the CDR3 DNA reads TGTGCCAGCAGTTTACGGGCGGGGACGCGGTCTTTGGCCCAGCATTTT.

Comment on this clone: The junction differs from germline at one of its ends, possibly a read error. The chain couples TRBV7-9 to TRBJ2-5; TRBD1 aligns across 10 bases. CDR1 and CDR2 from the germline V gene are SEHNR and FQNEAQ (reference sequence). The CDR3 consists of 16 residues. Written as DNA, the CDR3 is TGTTCCAGCAGCTCCTTGGACAGGGGGAAACAAGAGACCCAGTACTTC. It yields the protein CSSSSLDRGKQETQYF.

The chain couples TRBV7-2 to TRBJ2-7; 13 positions match TRBD2. Germline V gene data show CDR1 as SGHTA and CDR2 as FQGNSA. The V gene end was trimmed by 5 bases and the J gene end by 4 bases; junction bases not matched to a gene: 5. The CDR3 spans 15 residues. As DNA, the CDR3 is TGTGCCAGCAGCCCGACTAGCGGGGGGAAATACGAGCAGTACTTC. Protein sequence: CASSPTSGGKYEQYF.

The chain has TRBV30 and TRBJ1-6; 9 nucleotides align to TRBD1. Germline CDR1 and CDR2: GTSNPN and SVGIG (reference sequence). J was trimmed by 10 bases and V by 7 bases; bases with no gene match: 8. This CDR3 has 13 amino acids. In DNA, the CDR3 is TGTGCCTTAGGAGGGACAGGGAACTCACCCCTCCACTTT. It yields the protein CALGGTGNSPLHF.